This T cell receptor beta chain is drawn from a study of blood T cells in healthy people across ages. Germline CDR1 and CDR2: DFQATT and SNEGSKA (reference sequence). The V end lost 7 bases, the J end lost 3 bases, and 16 bases lay between the germline ends. This CDR3 is 13 amino acids long. This clonotype turned up a few times. With a J-beta primer mix and a sample-barcoded 5' primer, a second PCR ran roughly 6 to 11 cycles. TCRdb recomputed calls from the 5' RACE reads with MiXCR, one row per CDR3 protein. In the table there are 1.5 million to 2 million distinct CDR3 sequences, around half of which are singletons.

Sequencing was performed on blood. This sequence joins TRBV20-1 and TRBJ2-7; D is possibly TRBD1 or TRBD2 (5 bases each). This TCR was sampled from a middle-aged woman in good health. The CDR3 DNA sequence: TGCAGTGGAACAACCGGGACCGTCTACGAGCAGTACTTC. Translating it yields CSGTTGTVYEQYF.